These 28 T cell receptor beta chains share one sample of origin, sequenced in a study of cytomegalovirus exposure and HLA in healthy donors. The study ran its PCR with 60 Vbeta and 13 Jbeta primers. The data were produced by immunoSEQ multiplex PCR, yet TCRdb's version contains in-frame clones alone and is incomplete. The table records more than 100,000 clones, 83% of them present only once. The source material was PBMCs. The receptors here all came from a man between 35 and 55 years old in good health and CMV-seronegative.

The V and J genes are TRBV11-2 and TRBJ2-5; the match to TRBD1 covers 7 bases. Trimming removed 4 bases from V and 2 bases from J; junction bases left unmatched: 7. Germline CDR1 is SGHAT and CDR2 is FQNNGV. The CDR3 is 15 residues long. The CDR3 region is CASSSRGTGQETQYF. CDR3 bases: TGTGCCAGCAGCTCCAGGGGGACGGGACAAGAGACCCAGTACTTC.

The rearrangement joins TRBV19 to TRBJ2-2; 9 nucleotides line up with TRBD1. With V trimmed by 7 bases and J by 6 bases, 9 bases remained unmatched. The CDR3 spans 15 residues. Germline V CDR1 and CDR2: LNHDA, SQIVND (reference sequence). CDR3 in DNA: TGTGCCAGTAAATCGGGACAGGGCTTACCCGGGGAGCTGTTTTTT. It specifies CASKSGQGLPGELFF.

With respect to this clone: One base away lies a much larger clone, so this may be a sequencing read error. The chain employs TRBV28 and TRBJ1-1, with 8 bases identical to TRBD1. With V trimmed by 2 bases and J by 1 base, 0 bases remained unmatched. Germline loops: CDR1 MDHEN, CDR2 SYDVKM. The CDR3 consists of 14 residues. This CDR3 is CASSLQGANTEAFF. The CDR3 nucleotides are TGTGCCAGCAGTTTACAGGGGGCGAACACTGAAGCTTTCTTT.

The genes are TRBV28 and TRBJ2-5, with D possibly matching TRBD2 (6 bases). The length of the CDR3 is 15 residues. The germline gives CDR1 MDHEN, CDR2 SYDVKM. V lost 6 bases to trimming and J lost 5 bases, with 19 bases between them. The CDR3 loop reads CASRDSRGGKETQYF. CDR3 nucleotides: TGTGCCAGCAGGGACTCGCGGGGTGGGAAGGAGACCCAGTACTTC. The full variable domain, its missing parts supplied by reference TRBV28 and TRBJ2-5, is DVKVTQSSRYLVKRTGEKVFLECVQDMDHENMFWYRQDPGLGLRLIYFSYDVKMKEKGDIPEGYSVSREKKERFSLILESASTNQTSMYLCASRDSRGGKETQYFGPGTRLLVL.

This clone has more than one count but fewer than ten. The chain joins TRBV19 to TRBJ2-1; 8 bases are shared with TRBD2. J was trimmed by 9 bases and V by 4 bases; bases with no gene match: 8. The CDR3 is 14 amino acids. Germline V CDR1 and CDR2: LNHDA, SQIVND (reference sequence). The CDR3 region is CASSTASSGFEQFF. The CDR3 DNA reads as TGTGCCAGTAGTACAGCGTCTAGCGGGTTTGAGCAGTTCTTC. The full variable domain, in which reference TRBV19 and TRBJ2-1 provide the parts outside the CDR3, is DGGITQSPKYLFRKEGQNVTLSCEQNLNHDAMYWYRQDPGQGLRLIYYSQIVNDFQKGDIAEGYSVSREKKESFPLTVTSAQKNPTAFYLCASSTASSGFEQFFGPGTRLTVL.

In its sample, this clone was seen a few times. This rearrangement joins TRBV15 to TRBJ2-1, with a weak D call TRBD2 (6 bases). CDR1 and CDR2 (germline): LNHNV, YYDKDF (reference sequence). The germline V and J ends were trimmed by 1 base and 5 bases, with 9 bases remaining between them. The CDR3 runs 14 residues. The CDR3 sequence is CATSRGGEDNEQFF. As DNA, the CDR3 is TGTGCCACCAGCAGAGGCGGGGAGGACAATGAGCAGTTCTTC.

This clone has only one observation. J is TRBJ2-3 and V is TRBV7-9; D gene ambiguous. The CDR3 extends over 14 amino acids. Trimming shortened V by 1 base and J by 4 bases, and 9 bases separated the two germline ends. Germline CDR1 and CDR2: SEHNR and FQNEAQ (reference sequence). CDR3 DNA sequence: TGTGCCAGCAGCTTAGGGAGCACGGCAGATACGCAGTATTTT. As protein: CASSLGSTADTQYF.

Concerning this clone itself: The same CDR3 also results from other DNA sequences found in this sample. This chain joins TRBV11-2 and TRBJ2-7, with no clear D. This CDR3 is built from 14 residues. From germline, CDR1 is SGHAT and CDR2 FQNNGV. The ends were cut back, 0 bases at V and 0 bases at J, with 6 bases in the middle. CDR3 loop: CASSLDVSSYEQYF. The CDR3 region has the DNA TGTGCCAGCAGCTTAGACGTGAGCTCCTACGAGCAGTACTTC.

The chain has TRBV6-5 and TRBJ2-7; 7 nucleotides agree with TRBD2. Germline V gene lookup returns CDR1 MNHEY and CDR2 SVGAGI. This CDR3 contains 14 residues. Trimming cost V 2 bases and J 5 bases; bases outside gene matches: 6. The CDR3: CASSYGEGPHEQYF. The CDR3 DNA reads as TGTGCCAGCAGTTACGGGGAGGGTCCCCACGAGCAGTACTTC.

CDR3: CASSETGTGEEKLFF. The CDR3 DNA follows: TGTGCCAGCAGTGAGACGGGGACAGGGGAAGAAAAACTGTTTTTT. The chain joins TRBV6-1 to TRBJ1-4, with 10 bases lining up with TRBD1. Per the germline V gene, CDR1 is MNHNS and CDR2 is SASEGT. The CDR3 spans 15 residues. The trim removed 3 bases at V and 8 bases at J, leaving 6 bases unmatched.

This clone was counted only a few times. The chain links TRBV30 to TRBJ2-1, with 13 bases aligning to TRBD2. Germline values: CDR1 GTSNPN, CDR2 SVGIG (reference sequence). The CDR3 has 19 amino acids. Trimming removed 2 bases from V and 0 bases from J; junction bases left unmatched: 10. CDR3 residues: CAWSPHGTSGITSYNEQFF. The CDR3 DNA is TGTGCCTGGAGTCCCCACGGGACTAGCGGGATAACCTCCTACAATGAGCAGTTCTTC.

This sequence joins TRBV5-8 and TRBJ1-2; D might be TRBD1 (5 bases). This CDR3 contains 12 residues. V lost 5 bases, J lost 4 bases, and 9 bases lay in between. CDR1 and CDR2 from the germline V gene are SGHTS and YDEGEE. The CDR3 loop is CASSLGGYGYTF. The CDR3 DNA sequence: TGTGCCAGCAGTCTCGGGGGCTATGGCTACACCTTC.

The chain recombines TRBV7-2 with TRBJ2-3; 7 nucleotides align to TRBD1. Losses at the gene ends were 5 bases for V and 0 bases for J; bases not matched to a gene: 8. Looked up from germline, CDR1 is SGHTA and CDR2 is FQGNSA. The CDR3 runs 16 residues. CDR3 nucleotides: TGTGCCAGCAGCCCGAGGACAGGAGAAAGCACAGATACGCAGTATTTT. Translation: CASSPRTGESTDTQYF.

This chain uses TRBV5-6 with TRBJ1-1, with 7 bases matching TRBD1. CDR1 is SGHDT, CDR2 YYEEEE, per germline. CDR3 length: 14 residues. Trimming removed 6 bases from V and 4 bases from J; junction bases left unmatched: 9. CDR3 residues: CASTATGVFTEAFF. DNA for the CDR3: TGTGCCAGCACCGCAACAGGGGTTTTCACTGAAGCTTTCTTT.

The gene calls are TRBV2 and TRBJ1-6; D is perhaps TRBD1 (5 bases). The CDR3 sequence is 16 residues long. V dropped 2 bases and J dropped 4 bases, with 12 bases sitting between them. Germline values: CDR1 SNHLY, CDR2 FYNNEI. The CDR3: CASSEQYGGYNSPLHF. The DNA of the CDR3 is TGTGCCAGCAGTGAACAATACGGGGGATATAATTCACCCCTCCACTTT.

This rearrangement joins TRBV6-5 to TRBJ1-1; possibly TRBD1 for D (5 bases). This CDR3 spans 13 amino acids. CDR1 and CDR2 from the germline V gene are MNHEY and SVGAGI. The ends were cut back, 6 bases at V and 11 bases at J, with 19 bases in the middle. The CDR3 region is CASRPKGLSAAFF. The DNA of the CDR3 is TGTGCCAGCAGACCTAAGGGACTATCAGCGGCTTTCTTT.

The rearrangement links TRBV14 to TRBJ1-6; TRBD1 agrees at 7 bases. Looked up from germline, CDR1 is SGHDN and CDR2 is FVKESK. This CDR3 has 15 residues. V lost 4 bases to trimming and J lost 9 bases; unmatched junction nucleotides: 9. CDR3 residues: CASSRRDRNSSPLHF. CDR3 nucleotides: TGTGCCAGCAGCCGCCGGGACAGAAATTCTTCACCCCTCCACTTT.

The chain uses TRBV7-2 and TRBJ2-3, with 9 positions matching TRBD1. With V trimmed by 5 bases and J by 3 bases, 9 bases remained unmatched. CDR1 SGHTA and CDR2 FQGNSA come from the germline V gene. The CDR3 loop spans 16 amino acids. Here the CDR3 DNA reads TGTGCCAGCAGCCTAGTGACAGGGGGAGGAACAGATACGCAGTATTTT. Its translation is CASSLVTGGGTDTQYF.

The rearrangement joins TRBV7-2 to TRBJ1-1; D gene ambiguous. The CDR3 is 12 amino acids. The ends were cut back, 3 bases at V and 3 bases at J, with 5 bases in the middle. Per the germline V gene, CDR1 is SGHTA and CDR2 is FQGNSA. CDR3 region: CASSFGDTEAFF. Written as DNA, the CDR3 is TGTGCCAGCAGCTTCGGAGACACTGAAGCTTTCTTT.

Worth noting for this clone: Other DNA sequences in the same sample also yield this CDR3. In nucleotides, the CDR3 is TGTGCCAGCAGCTTAGAGGGCGGGAGCTCCTACGAGCAGTACTTC. Amino acid sequence: CASSLEGGSSYEQYF. This chain uses TRBV11-2 with TRBJ2-7; 7 bases are a match to TRBD2. V lost 0 bases, J lost 0 bases, and 2 bases stayed unmatched. The CDR3 contains 15 residues. Germline CDR1 and CDR2: SGHAT and FQNNGV.

The J gene is TRBJ2-3, the V gene TRBV19, with TRBD1 identical over 11 bases. The junction had 9 bases not matched to a gene; V was cut back by 8 bases and J by 5 bases. CDR3 length: 15 amino acids. Germline CDR1 LNHDA, CDR2 SQIVND (reference sequence). In DNA, the CDR3 is TGTGCCAGTGAGCCCGGGACAGGGGGTATAGATACGCAGTATTTT. It codes for CASEPGTGGIDTQYF.

In nucleotides, the CDR3 is TGTGCCAGCAGTTTATTATCTAGCGGGGGGCCGGGAGATACGCAGTATTTT. Its translation: CASSLLSSGGPGDTQYF. J is TRBJ2-3 and V is TRBV28; 11 bases map to TRBD2. Germline V gene data show CDR1 as MDHEN and CDR2 as SYDVKM. The CDR3 length is 17 residues. Trimming removed 1 base from V and 5 bases from J; junction bases left unmatched: 8.

The chain combines TRBV7-2 with TRBJ2-2, with 11 bases fitting TRBD1. The CDR3 extends over 16 amino acids. Germline V CDR1 and CDR2: SGHTA, FQGNSA. V dropped 5 bases and J dropped 4; count of bases not matched to a gene: 6. CDR3 sequence (DNA): TGTGCCAGCAGCCCCATGGGGACAGGGGGCACCGGGGAGCTGTTTTTT. Its protein product is CASSPMGTGGTGELFF.

The chain's CDR3 is CASSQWARGAANYGYTF. The DNA of the CDR3 is TGTGCCAGCAGCCAATGGGCCAGGGGGGCTGCTAACTATGGCTACACCTTC. The J gene is TRBJ1-2, the V gene TRBV16; 7 nucleotides match TRBD1. V lost 1 base, J lost 0 bases, and 8 bases stayed unmatched. CDR3 length equals 17 residues. Germline V gene data show CDR1 as KGHSY and CDR2 as FQNENV.

The CDR3, as DNA: TGTGCCAGCAGTTCGGACAGGGGGCGTTTAGATGAGCAGTTCTTC. Residues: CASSSDRGRLDEQFF. This chain connects TRBV28 to TRBJ2-1, with 11 bases aligning to TRBD1. The CDR3 spans 15 residues. Germline loops: CDR1 MDHEN, CDR2 SYDVKM. V dropped 4 bases and J dropped 8; count of bases not matched to a gene: 7.

The gene calls are TRBV4-3 and TRBJ1-1; TRBD1 is a possible D gene (6 bases). This CDR3 is built from 14 residues. The V and J ends lost 0 bases and 2 bases respectively, with 7 bases between them. Germline CDR1 LGHNA, CDR2 YSLEER. The CDR3 loop reads CASSQDGTNTEAFF. In DNA form, the CDR3 reads TGCGCCAGCAGCCAAGATGGGACAAACACTGAAGCTTTCTTT.

This clone showed up just a few times. The chain couples TRBV6-5 to TRBJ2-7; 8 positions agree with TRBD1. The CDR3 is 15 residues long. The germline V gene has CDR1 MNHEY and CDR2 SVGAGI. V trimming: 2 bases; J trimming: 2 bases; junction bases outside the gene matches: 5. The CDR3 spells CASSYRDRGAYEQYF. The CDR3 DNA is TGTGCCAGCAGTTACCGCGACAGGGGCGCCTACGAGCAGTACTTC.

This chain connects TRBV19 to TRBJ2-1; 11 bases are shared with TRBD1. The CDR3 covers 15 residues. The V and J ends lost 1 base and 9 bases, in that order; junction bases with no gene match: 5. CDR1 and CDR2 from the germline V gene are LNHDA and SQIVND (reference sequence). The CDR3 sequence: CASSIGTGGWSEQFF. The CDR3 bases are TGTGCCAGTAGTATAGGGACAGGGGGCTGGAGTGAGCAGTTCTTC.